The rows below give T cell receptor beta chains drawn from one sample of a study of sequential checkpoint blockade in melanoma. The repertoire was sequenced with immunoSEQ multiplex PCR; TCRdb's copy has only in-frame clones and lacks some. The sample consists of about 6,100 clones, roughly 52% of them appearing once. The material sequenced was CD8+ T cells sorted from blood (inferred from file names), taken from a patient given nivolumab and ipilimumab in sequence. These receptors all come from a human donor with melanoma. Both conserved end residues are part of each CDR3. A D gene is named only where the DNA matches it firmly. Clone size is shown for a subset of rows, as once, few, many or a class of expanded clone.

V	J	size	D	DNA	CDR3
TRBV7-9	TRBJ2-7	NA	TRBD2	TGTGCCAGCAGCCGGGGGGATAGCTCCTACGAGCAGTACTTC	CASSRGDSSYEQYF
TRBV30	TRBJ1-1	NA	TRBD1	TGTGCCTGGAGTGGTGGGACAGGGGGTGTGAACACTGAAGCTTTCTTT	CAWSGGTGGVNTEAFF
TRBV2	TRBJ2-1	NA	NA	TGTGCCAGCACTGGGACTGCGTACAATGAGCAGTTCTTC	CASTGTAYNEQFF
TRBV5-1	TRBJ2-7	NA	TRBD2	TGCGCCAGCAGCTTCGGCGGGGGGAAAACCTACGAGCAGTACTTC	CASSFGGGKTYEQYF
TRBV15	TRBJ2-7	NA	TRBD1	TGTGCCACCAGCAGAGACAGGGGGCAATACGAGCAGTACTTC	CATSRDRGQYEQYF
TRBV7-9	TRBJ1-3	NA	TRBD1	TGTGCCAGCAGTCCCACAGGGGGCTCTGGAAACACCATATATTTT	CASSPTGGSGNTIYF
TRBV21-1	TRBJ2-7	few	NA	TGTGCCAGCAGCAGGTACACAGGGGACCAGCAGTACTTC	CASSRYTGDQQYF
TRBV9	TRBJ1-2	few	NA	TGTGCCAGCAGCTCCGCGGGGGGAGACCTTGAGGGCCTCTATGGCTACACCTTC	CASSSAGGDLEGLYGYTF
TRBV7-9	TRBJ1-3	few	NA	TGTGCCAGCAGCTCCCCCTTTTTACTCGGAAACACCATATATTTT	CASSSPFLLGNTIYF
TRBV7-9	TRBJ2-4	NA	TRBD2	TGTGCCAGCAAGGAGCTAGCGGGAAACATTCAGTACTTC	CASKELAGNIQYF
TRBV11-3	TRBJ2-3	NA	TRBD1	TGTGCCAGCAGCGGTCCGGACAGGGGGGGCACAGATACGCAGTATTTT	CASSGPDRGGTDTQYF
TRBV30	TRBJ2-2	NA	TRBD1	TGTGCCTGGCGGACAGGGTCGGCCGGGGAGCTGTTTTTT	CAWRTGSAGELFF
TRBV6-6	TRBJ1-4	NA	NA	TGTGCCAGCAGTTACTCGCCCAGGGTCGAAAAACTGTTTTTT	CASSYSPRVEKLFF
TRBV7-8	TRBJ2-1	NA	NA	TGTGCCAGCAGCTTAGCGATCGCAAGGGGGAATGAGCAGTTCTTC	CASSLAIARGNEQFF
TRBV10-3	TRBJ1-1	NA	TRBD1	TGTGCCATCAGACCCCAGGGGGAGGCCACTGAAGCTTTCTTT	CAIRPQGEATEAFF
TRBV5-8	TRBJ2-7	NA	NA	TGTGCCAGCAGCTTGGGGCGGGTCTTCAACATCTACGAGCAGTACTTC	CASSLGRVFNIYEQYF
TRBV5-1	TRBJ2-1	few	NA	TGCGCCAGCAGTTTCTCCCCGGACTACTCCTACAATGAGCAGTTCTTC	CASSFSPDYSYNEQFF
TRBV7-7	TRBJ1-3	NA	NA	TGTGCTAGCAGCTTGGGGACACTTCCCTCTGGAAACACCATATATTTT	CASSLGTLPSGNTIYF
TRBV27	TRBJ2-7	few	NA	TGTGCCAGCAGTTTAGGTGTCGGGAGCTCCTACGAGCAGTACTTC	CASSLGVGSSYEQYF
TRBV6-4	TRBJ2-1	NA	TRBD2	TGTGCCAGCAGTAGACTAGCGGGAGGGGATGAGCAGTTCTTC	CASSRLAGGDEQFF
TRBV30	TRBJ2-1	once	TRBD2	TGTGCCGGAGGGCTAGCGGGACCCAATGAGCAGTTCTTC	CAGGLAGPNEQFF
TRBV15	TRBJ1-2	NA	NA	TGTGCCACCAGCAGAGATGAGGGCTACACCTTC	CATSRDEGYTF
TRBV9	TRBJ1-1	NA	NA	TGTGCCAGCAGCGTAGGAGGGTGGGGTGTCGACACTGAAGCTTTCTTT	CASSVGGWGVDTEAFF
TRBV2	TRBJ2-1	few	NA	TGTGCCAGCAGTGAAGCGCTTGGGGCGGGGAGTTACAATGAGCAGTTCTTC	CASSEALGAGSYNEQFF
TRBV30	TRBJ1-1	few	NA	TGTGCCTGGAGTGTACTGGGAGGCACTGAAGCTTTCTTT	CAWSVLGGTEAFF
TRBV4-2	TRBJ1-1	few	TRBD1	TGTGCCAGCAGCCAAGATGGGGTGACAGGGACGAACACTGAAGCTTTCTTT	CASSQDGVTGTNTEAFF
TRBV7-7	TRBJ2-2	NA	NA	TGTGCTAGCAGCTTAGGCCCTACGCAGGCCGGGCTGTTTTTT	CASSLGPTQAGLFF
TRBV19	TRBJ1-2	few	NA	TGTGCCAGTAGTATTCCCAGTAACTATGGCTACACCTTC	CASSIPSNYGYTF
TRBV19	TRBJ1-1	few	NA	TGTGCCAGTAGGGTAAGCGGAGCCACTGAAGCTTTCTTT	CASRVSGATEAFF
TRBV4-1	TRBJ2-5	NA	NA	TGCGCCAGCAGCCAAGTTGCTACAGCCGAGACCCAGTACTTC	CASSQVATAETQYF
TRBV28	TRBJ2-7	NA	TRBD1	TGTGCCAGCAGTTTATTTGGAACAGGGGGCTACGAGCAGTACTTC	CASSLFGTGGYEQYF
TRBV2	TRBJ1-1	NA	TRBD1	TGTGCCCCGGCGCAGGGGGCTGGAGCTTTCTTT	CAPAQGAGAFF
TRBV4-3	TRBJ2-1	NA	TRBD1	TGCGCCAGCAGCCAAGAAGGGACAGGGGCGAATGAGCAGTTCTTC	CASSQEGTGANEQFF
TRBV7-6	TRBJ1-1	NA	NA	TGTGCCCTGGGCAGTGGCTCTGAAGCTTTCTTT	CALGSGSEAFF
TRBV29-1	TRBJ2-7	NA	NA	TGCAGCGCCCTATCTACAGGTTTCGGCACCTACGAGCAGTACTTC	CSALSTGFGTYEQYF
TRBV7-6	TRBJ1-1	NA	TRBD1	TGTGCCAGCAGGACAGGGTCGAACACTGAAGCTTTCTTT	CASRTGSNTEAFF
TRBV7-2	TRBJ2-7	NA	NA	TGTGCCAGCAGCTTAGCTAGCTCCTACGAGCAGTACTTC	CASSLASSYEQYF
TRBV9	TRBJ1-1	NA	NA	TGTGCCAGCAGCGTAGGCGGCTGGGGGGTGGACACTGAAGCTTTCTTT	CASSVGGWGVDTEAFF
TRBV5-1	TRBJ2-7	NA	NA	TGCGCCAGCAGCTTGGCGGGACTTATGGGGGGTAAGGGCTACGAGCAGTACTTC	CASSLAGLMGGKGYEQYF
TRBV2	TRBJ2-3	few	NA	TGTGCCAGCAGAGAGGGACTTTTTAGCACAGATACGCAGTATTTT	CASREGLFSTDTQYF
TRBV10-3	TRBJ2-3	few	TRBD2	TGTGCCATCAGTGAGATGGCTAGCGGGACTGGAGATACGCAGTATTTT	CAISEMASGTGDTQYF
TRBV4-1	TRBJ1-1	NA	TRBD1	TGCGCCAGCAGCCAAGATCCCAGACAGGGCGAGGGGGCTTTCTTT	CASSQDPRQGEGAFF
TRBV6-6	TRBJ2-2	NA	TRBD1	TGTGCCAGCAGTTCCCAGACAGGGGTTCACACCGGGGAGCTGTTTTTT	CASSSQTGVHTGELFF
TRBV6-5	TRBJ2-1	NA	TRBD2	TGTGCCACCACAGTGGCGGGGGGTCCTTACAATGAGCAGTTCTTC	CATTVAGGPYNEQFF
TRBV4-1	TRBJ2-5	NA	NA	TGCGCCAGCAGCCAAGAGGGAGGAGTGACCCAGTACTTC	CASSQEGGVTQYF
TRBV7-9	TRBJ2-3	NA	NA	TGTGCCAGCAGACCAGCCTACGGGGATACGCAGTATTTT	CASRPAYGDTQYF
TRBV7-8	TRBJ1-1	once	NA	TGTGCCAGCAGCTTAGGGGCGAACACTGAAGCTTTCTTT	CASSLGANTEAFF
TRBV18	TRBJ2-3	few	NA	TGTGCCAGCTCACCTTTTTCTAGCACAGATACGCAGTATTTT	CASSPFSSTDTQYF
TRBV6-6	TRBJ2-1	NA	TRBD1	TGTGCCAGCAGTAACAGGGGAGACAATGAGCAGTTCTTC	CASSNRGDNEQFF
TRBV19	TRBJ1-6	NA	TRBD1	TGTGCCAGTTGGGACAGGGGTTCCTATAATTCACCCCTCCACTTT	CASWDRGSYNSPLHF
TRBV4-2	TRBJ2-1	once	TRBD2	TGTGCCAGCAGCCAAGATCTAGCGGGGAGTCGAGCCTACAATGAGCAGTTCTTC	CASSQDLAGSRAYNEQFF
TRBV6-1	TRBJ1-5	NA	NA	TGTGCCAGCAGTGAAGAGGGGATACCACTGTATAGCAATCAGCCCCAGCATTTT	CASSEEGIPLYSNQPQHF
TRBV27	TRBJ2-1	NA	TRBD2	TGTGCCAGCAGTACCCCTACTAGCGGACCCTACAATGAGCAGTTCTTC	CASSTPTSGPYNEQFF